Listed here are 14 T cell receptor beta chains from one sample, sequenced in a study of shared clonotypes between healthy human individuals. Here immunoSEQ multiplex PCR was the method, and the copy in TCRdb shows in-frame clones only, minus some. The data show 600,000 to 750,000 clones, with less than 95% seen just once and roughly 36% held by the top ten. What was sequenced was memory CD8+ T cells from PBMCs. Regarding subset: CD45RO+ cells pooled with CCR7-negative TemRA cells. All receptors derive from a man aged 18 to 30 in good health. Some clones in this sample may be carry-over from other donors' samples.

The chain employs TRBV5-1 and TRBJ2-1; tentatively, D is TRBD2 (6 bases). V lost 2 bases and J lost 15, with 21 bases in between. Germline V gene data show CDR1 as SGHRS and CDR2 as YFSETQ. The CDR3 totals 14 residues. Here the CDR3 DNA reads TGCGCCAGCAGCTTACGGGCGGGGCATACAACAGGGTTCTTC. It is translated as CASSLRAGHTTGFF.

This chain connects TRBV5-4 to TRBJ2-5; possible D gene TRBD2, 6 bases. The V end lost 4 bases, the J end lost 2 bases, and 18 bases lay between the germline ends. CDR1 and CDR2 (germline): SGHNT, YYREEE (reference sequence). The CDR3 consists of 16 residues. CDR3 DNA: TGTGCCAGCAGCCGGAAGACGGCGGGAAAGCAAGAGACCCAGTACTTC. This codes for CASSRKTAGKQETQYF.

This sequence joins TRBV15 and TRBJ1-5; no reliable D call. V lost 5 bases to trimming and J lost 4 bases, with 6 bases between them. The CDR3 totals 12 residues. Germline V gene lookup returns CDR1 LNHNV and CDR2 YYDKDF (reference sequence). CDR3 bases: TGTGCCACCAGCCTAGCTAATCAGCCCCAGCATTTT. Its protein product is CATSLANQPQHF.

The chain uses TRBV9 and TRBJ1-1, with a weak D call TRBD1 (5 bases). Deletions cut 4 bases from V and 7 bases from J, with 11 bases between. From germline, CDR1 is SGDLS and CDR2 YYNGEE. The CDR3 length is 12 residues. Here the CDR3 DNA reads TGTGCCAGCAGCTACCGGGACGGTGAAGCTTTCTTT. Amino acid sequence: CASSYRDGEAFF.

The count of this clone is one. The chain carries TRBV15 and TRBJ2-7, with TRBD1 identical over 7 bases. The trim removed 5 bases at V and 2 bases at J, leaving 6 bases unmatched. Looked up from germline, CDR1 is LNHNV and CDR2 is YYDKDF (reference sequence). The CDR3 runs to 14 residues. The CDR3 loop is CATSSGGETYEQYF. The CDR3 bases are TGTGCCACCAGCTCAGGGGGAGAGACCTACGAGCAGTACTTC.

The chain recombines TRBV27 with TRBJ1-5; D is perhaps TRBD1 (6 bases). The CDR3 contains 16 residues. Germline assignment: CDR1 MNHEY and CDR2 SMNVEV (reference sequence). V lost 5 bases and J 4 bases, leaving 18 bases between the germline ends. The CDR3 spells CASSPSRGEMNQPQHF. The CDR3 region has the DNA TGTGCCAGCAGTCCTTCGAGGGGGGAGATGAATCAGCCCCAGCATTTT.

The chain is built from TRBV11-2 and TRBJ2-1; 9 nucleotides match TRBD2. Germline CDR1 is SGHAT and CDR2 is FQNNGV. The V segment lost 0 bases and the J segment 4 bases; nucleotides outside the gene matches: 7. This CDR3 region has 17 residues. The CDR3 sequence: CASSLDWRLAGYNEQFF. The CDR3 DNA reads as TGTGCCAGCAGCTTAGATTGGCGGCTAGCGGGGTACAATGAGCAGTTCTTC.

The sample holds a few counts of this clone. V usage is TRBV9 and J usage is TRBJ1-1, with D possibly matching TRBD1 (6 bases). The CDR3 totals 15 residues. Germline CDR1 SGDLS, CDR2 YYNGEE. The V and J ends lost 4 bases and 8 bases respectively, with 21 bases between them. The CDR3 DNA reads TGTGCCAGCAGCCCTGTTGGGGGGGCCCAGGCGGAAGCTTTCTTT. This translates into CASSPVGGAQAEAFF.

The rearrangement uses TRBV19 and TRBJ2-1, with TRBD2 matching 11 bases. Germline V gives CDR1 LNHDA, CDR2 SQIVND (reference sequence). Trimming cost V 10 bases and J 9 bases; bases outside gene matches: 14. This CDR3 is 15 amino acids long. DNA for the CDR3: TGTGCCACCTCACAGTCGGTAGCGGGAGGGGGTGAGCAGTTCTTC. Protein product: CATSQSVAGGGEQFF. Filled out from reference TRBV19 and TRBJ2-1, the complete variable domain reads DGGITQSPKYLFRKEGQNVTLSCEQNLNHDAMYWYRQDPGQGLRLIYYSQIVNDFQKGDIAEGYSVSREKKESFPLTVTSAQKNPTAFYLCATSQSVAGGGEQFFGPGTRLTVL.

The V call is TRBV19, the J call TRBJ1-1; D is unclear. This CDR3 has 13 residues. Germline V gene lookup returns CDR1 LNHDA and CDR2 SQIVND (reference sequence). V gave up 7 bases and J gave up 7 bases, with 16 bases separating them. The CDR3 DNA follows: TGTGCCAGTATCCCGGTCGGGCTCAGTGAAGCTTTCTTT. Translating it yields CASIPVGLSEAFF.

The rearrangement joins TRBV4-3 to TRBJ2-1; 12 bases line up with TRBD2. Germline values: CDR1 LGHNA, CDR2 YSLEER. V shed 6 bases, J shed 0 bases, and the junction held 6 bases outside the gene matches. This CDR3 has 17 amino acids. The CDR3 sequence is CASSLGLAGNSYNEQFF. The CDR3 DNA follows: TGCGCCAGCAGTCTCGGACTAGCGGGGAACTCCTACAATGAGCAGTTCTTC.

This clone was found once. The chain carries TRBV10-3 and TRBJ2-2; TRBD2 matches 11 bases. The V segment lost 0 bases and the J segment 4 bases; nucleotides outside the gene matches: 4. The CDR3 is 17 residues long. Germline V gives CDR1 ENHRY, CDR2 SYGVKD. The CDR3 reads CAISESRGLAVTGELFF. DNA for the CDR3: TGTGCCATCAGTGAGTCAAGGGGACTAGCGGTCACCGGGGAGCTGTTTTTT.

The V and J genes are TRBV9 and TRBJ2-1; 10 bases map to TRBD2. This CDR3 is 15 amino acids long. Germline-derived CDR1 and CDR2 are SGDLS and YYNGEE. The ends lost 4 bases at V and 5 bases at J; junction bases unmatched: 6. DNA for the CDR3: TGTGCCAGCAGCCCCGGACTAGCGGAGAACAATGAGCAGTTCTTC. Its translation is CASSPGLAENNEQFF.

The CDR3 sequence: CASLLGSAHNEQFF. CDR3 nucleotide sequence: TGTGCCAGCCTGCTCGGGAGCGCCCACAATGAGCAGTTCTTC. The chain links TRBV7-8 to TRBJ2-1; D is perhaps TRBD2 (6 bases). In germline, CDR1 is SGHVS, CDR2 FQNEAQ. Trimming cost V 8 bases and J 5 bases, with 16 bases left between them. This CDR3 spans 14 amino acids. The full variable domain, its missing parts supplied by reference TRBV7-8 and TRBJ2-1, is GAGVSQSPRYKVAKRGQDVALRCDPISGHVSLFWYQQALGQGPEFLTYFQNEAQLDKSGLPSDRFFAERPEGSVSTLKIQRTQQEDSAVYLCASLLGSAHNEQFFGPGTRLTVL.